Listed below are T cell receptor beta chains from one sample, sequenced in a study of neurological immune-mediated disorders. TCRdb redid the calling of the 5' RACE reads with MiXCR, one entry per CDR3 protein. The data contain about 21,000 distinct CDR3 sequences, around 6% of them singletons. Specimen: CD8+ T cells from blood. All receptors come from a man younger than 30 in good health. Each CDR3 is given with its conserved first and last residue. Fields, in order: CDR3 protein, CDR3 DNA, D gene, clone size, V gene, J gene. D genes are given only for firm matches. For some rows the clone size is stated as once, few or many, or as a class when expanded; others skip it.

CDR3 protein: CASSIGVSGGEGDTHYF; CDR3 DNA: TGTGCCAGCAGCATAGGGGTTAGCGGGGGCGAGGGAGATACGCATTATTTT; D gene: TRBD2; clone size: once; V gene: TRBV7-8; J gene: TRBJ2-3
CDR3 protein: CASSPPVWVNTEAFF; CDR3 DNA: TGTGCCAGCTCACCACCGGTGTGGGTGAACACTGAAGCTTTCTTT; D gene: -; clone size: many; V gene: TRBV18; J gene: TRBJ1-1
CDR3 protein: CAASSFLGANVLTF; CDR3 DNA: TGTGCCGCCAGCAGCTTTTTAGGGGCCAACGTCCTGACTTTC; D gene: -; clone size: -; V gene: TRBV15; J gene: TRBJ2-6
CDR3 protein: CASGSSGGYEQYF; CDR3 DNA: TGTGCCAGCGGGTCTTCTGGTGGGTACGAGCAGTACTTC; D gene: -; clone size: many; V gene: TRBV27; J gene: TRBJ2-7
CDR3 protein: CASSLSVGGGAGETQYF; CDR3 DNA: TGTGCCAGCAGCTTATCGGTCGGCGGGGGGGCCGGGGAGACCCAGTACTTC; D gene: TRBD2; clone size: many; V gene: TRBV7-8; J gene: TRBJ2-5
CDR3 protein: CASSAYKGQETQYF; CDR3 DNA: TGTGCCAGCAGCGCCTATAAGGGGCAGGAGACCCAGTACTTC; D gene: -; clone size: many; V gene: TRBV9; J gene: TRBJ2-5
CDR3 protein: CASSLAGGLPYNEQFF; CDR3 DNA: TGTGCCAGCAGCTTAGCGGGCGGGTTGCCTTACAATGAGCAGTTCTTC; D gene: -; clone size: many; V gene: TRBV11-1; J gene: TRBJ2-1
CDR3 protein: CASSVANIGYNEQFF; CDR3 DNA: TGTGCCAGCAGCGTAGCTAATATCGGCTACAATGAGCAGTTCTTC; D gene: -; clone size: many; V gene: TRBV9; J gene: TRBJ2-1
CDR3 protein: CASSYSISGSGGTEAFF; CDR3 DNA: TGTGCCAGCAGTTACTCGATCTCCGGTTCCGGGGGCACTGAAGCTTTCTTT; D gene: -; clone size: many; V gene: TRBV6-2/TRBV6-3; J gene: TRBJ1-1
CDR3 protein: CASSRLAGNTDTQYF; CDR3 DNA: TGTGCCAGCAGTCGGCTAGCGGGGAACACAGATACGCAGTATTTT; D gene: TRBD2; clone size: many; V gene: TRBV6-5; J gene: TRBJ2-3
CDR3 protein: CASSLSGNNQPQHF; CDR3 DNA: TGTGCCAGCAGTTTGAGTGGGAACAATCAGCCCCAGCATTTT; D gene: -; clone size: many; V gene: TRBV27; J gene: TRBJ1-5
CDR3 protein: CSARDTGLDYNEQFF; CDR3 DNA: TGCAGTGCTAGAGATACGGGACTAGATTACAATGAGCAGTTCTTC; D gene: TRBD2; clone size: many; V gene: TRBV20-1; J gene: TRBJ2-1
CDR3 protein: CASSRNQPQHF; CDR3 DNA: TGTGCCAGCAGTCGGAATCAGCCCCAGCATTTT; D gene: -; clone size: many; V gene: TRBV12-3/TRBV12-4; J gene: TRBJ1-5
CDR3 protein: CASSSRTGGGEKLFF; CDR3 DNA: TGTGCCAGCAGTTCCCGGACAGGGGGTGGCGAAAAACTGTTTTTT; D gene: TRBD1; clone size: many; V gene: TRBV28; J gene: TRBJ1-4
CDR3 protein: CASIGGGPEAFF; CDR3 DNA: TGCGCCAGCATAGGGGGTGGCCCTGAAGCTTTCTTT; D gene: -; clone size: many; V gene: TRBV4-1; J gene: TRBJ1-1
CDR3 protein: CSARDAGNFYEQYF; CDR3 DNA: TGCAGTGCTAGAGACGCTGGAAATTTTTACGAGCAGTACTTC; D gene: -; clone size: many; V gene: TRBV20-1; J gene: TRBJ2-7
CDR3 protein: CASRRQGGEQYF; CDR3 DNA: TGTGCCAGCAGGCGGCAGGGTGGCGAGCAGTACTTC; D gene: -; clone size: many; V gene: TRBV2; J gene: TRBJ2-7
CDR3 protein: CASSLIPGQHDRGPYNEQFF; CDR3 DNA: TGCGCCAGCAGCTTGATACCGGGACAGCACGACCGGGGACCTTACAATGAGCAGTTCTTC; D gene: TRBD1; clone size: many; V gene: TRBV5-1; J gene: TRBJ2-1
CDR3 protein: CASSGGPLTGETQYF; CDR3 DNA: TGTGCCAGCAGCGGCGGCCCCCTAACTGGGGAGACCCAGTACTTC; D gene: -; clone size: many; V gene: TRBV9; J gene: TRBJ2-5
CDR3 protein: CASSLAGDEKLFF; CDR3 DNA: TGTGCCAGCAGCTTGGCAGGGGACGAAAAACTGTTTTTT; D gene: -; clone size: many; V gene: TRBV5-6; J gene: TRBJ1-4
CDR3 protein: CASSLLGLGGTGELFF; CDR3 DNA: TGTGCCAGCAGCTTATTAGGACTAGGGGGCACCGGGGAGCTGTTTTTT; D gene: -; clone size: many; V gene: TRBV7-2; J gene: TRBJ2-2
CDR3 protein: CASSLGQGEVEQYF; CDR3 DNA: TGTGCCAGCAGCTTGGGACAGGGTGAGGTCGAGCAGTACTTC; D gene: TRBD1; clone size: many; V gene: TRBV6-6; J gene: TRBJ2-7
CDR3 protein: CASSQTGPNIQYF; CDR3 DNA: TGTGCCAGCAGCCAGACAGGTCCAAACATTCAGTACTTC; D gene: -; clone size: many; V gene: TRBV7-2; J gene: TRBJ2-4
CDR3 protein: CASSLGFGIVTYEQYF; CDR3 DNA: TGCGCCAGCAGCTTGGGGTTCGGGATCGTAACCTACGAGCAGTACTTC; D gene: -; clone size: many; V gene: TRBV5-1; J gene: TRBJ2-7
CDR3 protein: CSVEGQPTGELFF; CDR3 DNA: TGCAGCGTTGAGGGACAGCCGACCGGGGAGCTGTTTTTT; D gene: TRBD1; clone size: many; V gene: TRBV29-1; J gene: TRBJ2-2
CDR3 protein: CASSPLAGGDTDTQYF; CDR3 DNA: TGCGCCAGCAGCCCTCTAGCGGGGGGGGACACAGATACGCAGTATTTT; D gene: TRBD2; clone size: many; V gene: TRBV4-1; J gene: TRBJ2-3
CDR3 protein: CASSSYQGNSYEQYF; CDR3 DNA: TGTGCCAGCAGTTCATACCAGGGGAACTCCTACGAGCAGTACTTC; D gene: -; clone size: many; V gene: TRBV6-2/TRBV6-3; J gene: TRBJ2-7
CDR3 protein: CASSASGGWYNEQFF; CDR3 DNA: TGTGCCAGCAGCGCTAGCGGGGGGTGGTACAATGAGCAGTTCTTC; D gene: TRBD2; clone size: few; V gene: TRBV9; J gene: TRBJ2-1
CDR3 protein: CSASTSVAARNTEAFF; CDR3 DNA: TGCAGTGCTTCCACGTCTGTCGCAGCTAGGAACACTGAAGCTTTCTTT; D gene: -; clone size: many; V gene: TRBV20-1; J gene: TRBJ1-1
CDR3 protein: CASSFPSGNTGELFF; CDR3 DNA: TGCGCCAGCAGCTTCCCGTCGGGGAACACCGGGGAGCTGTTTTTT; D gene: -; clone size: many; V gene: TRBV5-1; J gene: TRBJ2-2
CDR3 protein: CASSLSPLDTRDSGANVLTF; CDR3 DNA: TGCGCCAGCAGCTTGAGTCCCTTGGACACCAGGGACTCTGGGGCCAACGTCCTGACTTTC; D gene: -; clone size: many; V gene: TRBV5-1; J gene: TRBJ2-6
CDR3 protein: CAWSPTTGELFF; CDR3 DNA: TGTGCCTGGAGTCCCACCACCGGGGAGCTGTTTTTT; D gene: -; clone size: many; V gene: TRBV30; J gene: TRBJ2-2
CDR3 protein: CSASPGGVYGYTF; CDR3 DNA: TGCAGTGCTAGCCCTGGGGGGGTCTATGGCTACACCTTC; D gene: -; clone size: many; V gene: TRBV20-1; J gene: TRBJ1-2
CDR3 protein: CASSSYGQGETQYF; CDR3 DNA: TGTGCCAGCAGTTCCTATGGACAGGGGGAGACCCAGTACTTC; D gene: TRBD1; clone size: many; V gene: TRBV6-2/TRBV6-3; J gene: TRBJ2-5
CDR3 protein: CASSSQGYGYTF; CDR3 DNA: TGTGCCAGCAGCTCACAGGGGTACGGCTACACCTTC; D gene: TRBD1; clone size: many; V gene: TRBV5-6; J gene: TRBJ1-2
CDR3 protein: CSVGTGNNSPLHF; CDR3 DNA: TGCAGCGTTGGGACAGGGAATAATTCACCCCTCCACTTT; D gene: TRBD1; clone size: many; V gene: TRBV29-1; J gene: TRBJ1-6
CDR3 protein: CASSLALKPGQGFHEQYF; CDR3 DNA: TGCGCCAGCAGCTTGGCCCTGAAACCGGGACAGGGGTTCCACGAGCAGTACTTC; D gene: TRBD1; clone size: many; V gene: TRBV5-1; J gene: TRBJ2-7
CDR3 protein: CASSQEPYGYTF; CDR3 DNA: TGTGCCAGCAGCCAAGAACCGTATGGCTACACCTTC; D gene: -; clone size: many; V gene: TRBV14; J gene: TRBJ1-2
CDR3 protein: CASSWDGELFF; CDR3 DNA: TGTGCCAGCAGCTGGGACGGGGAGCTGTTTTTT; D gene: -; clone size: -; V gene: TRBV5-6; J gene: TRBJ2-2
CDR3 protein: CASSQKAGENNEQFF; CDR3 DNA: TGCGCCAGCAGCCAAAAAGCGGGGGAAAACAATGAGCAGTTCTTC; D gene: TRBD2; clone size: many; V gene: TRBV4-1; J gene: TRBJ2-1
CDR3 protein: CASSDGTFRPYEQYF; CDR3 DNA: TGTGCCAGCAGCGATGGGACCTTTCGGCCCTACGAGCAGTACTTC; D gene: -; clone size: many; V gene: TRBV12-3/TRBV12-4; J gene: TRBJ2-7
CDR3 protein: CASSYSRGPTYEQYF; CDR3 DNA: TGTGCCAGCAGTTACTCGAGGGGGCCGACCTACGAGCAGTACTTC; D gene: TRBD1; clone size: many; V gene: TRBV6-2/TRBV6-3; J gene: TRBJ2-7
CDR3 protein: CASSPGTVDTDTQYF; CDR3 DNA: TGTGCCAGCAGTCCCGGGACGGTGGACACAGATACGCAGTATTTT; D gene: -; clone size: few; V gene: TRBV12-3/TRBV12-4; J gene: TRBJ2-3
CDR3 protein: CATSRGGGEAFF; CDR3 DNA: TGTGCCACCAGCAGAGGGGGGGGGGAAGCTTTCTTT; D gene: -; clone size: many; V gene: TRBV15; J gene: TRBJ1-1
CDR3 protein: CASSATGTSLIYEQYF; CDR3 DNA: TGCGCCAGCAGCGCAACCGGGACATCGCTGATTTACGAGCAGTACTTC; D gene: -; clone size: -; V gene: TRBV4-1; J gene: TRBJ2-7